The rows below give T cell receptor beta chains drawn from one sample of a study of OX40 agonist ivuxolimab in advanced cancers. TCRdb's table, derived via immunoSEQ multiplex PCR, lists solely in-frame clones and lacks some. The sample includes about 70,000 clones, about four fifths of them seen just once. The material sequenced was CD4+ or CD8+ T cells sorted from blood, taken in a trial of the OX40 agonist ivuxolimab. The receptors shown here come from an adult with an advanced solid tumor such as melanoma, head and neck, liver or kidney cancer. Each CDR3 is given with its conserved first and last residue. A D gene is named only where the DNA matches it firmly. Size values are once, few and many counts, or a class for expanded clones, and some rows have none.

d_call,v_call,j_call,clone_size,cdr3_aa,cdr3_nt
TRBD1,TRBV11-2,TRBJ1-4,NA,CASSLGDRDNEKLFF,TGTGCCAGCAGCTTGGGGGACAGAGATAATGAAAAACTGTTTTTT
NA,TRBV2,TRBJ1-1,NA,CASINNSGNTEAFF,TGTGCCAGCATTAACAACTCAGGGAACACTGAAGCTTTCTTT
TRBD2,TRBV2,TRBJ2-7,NA,CASGLAGGAGQYF,TGTGCCAGCGGATTGGCCGGGGGGGCTGGGCAGTACTTC
NA,TRBV9,TRBJ2-3,NA,CASSPMILGSDTQYF,TGTGCCAGCAGCCCCATGATCCTAGGATCAGATACGCAGTATTTT
NA,TRBV7-2,TRBJ2-3,few,CASSLIGGGKSTDTQYF,TGTGCCAGCAGCTTAATAGGCGGGGGCAAAAGCACAGATACGCAGTATTTT
TRBD2,TRBV19,TRBJ2-1,NA,CASSFLAGDVSYNEQFF,TGTGCCAGTAGCTTCCTCGCGGGAGATGTCTCCTACAATGAGCAGTTCTTC
TRBD1,TRBV7-8,TRBJ1-1,NA,CASSGRQGTNTEAFF,TGTGCCAGCAGCGGGCGACAGGGAACAAACACTGAAGCTTTCTTT
TRBD2,TRBV7-9,TRBJ2-3,few,CASSRGDRGGTDTQYF,TGTGCCAGCAGCCGGGGGGACCGGGGGGGCACAGATACGCAGTATTTT
TRBD1,TRBV5-1,TRBJ2-4,NA,CASSTDRDGIQYF,TGCGCCAGCAGCACTGACAGGGATGGCATTCAGTACTTC
NA,TRBV4-2,TRBJ2-2,NA,CASSQDTESNTGELFF,TGTGCCAGCAGCCAAGATACTGAGTCTAACACCGGGGAGCTGTTTTTT
TRBD1,TRBV9,TRBJ1-4,NA,CASSVDGQGREKLFF,TGTGCCAGCAGCGTAGATGGACAGGGGCGTGAAAAACTGTTTTTT
NA,TRBV4-2,TRBJ2-3,NA,CASSPEDPRTDTQYF,TGTGCCAGCAGCCCGGAGGACCCTCGCACAGATACGCAGTATTTT
NA,TRBV1,TRBJ2-1,once,CTSSQETWDRGLEQFF,TGCACCAGCAGCCAAGAAACCTGGGACAGGGGGCTTGAGCAGTTCTTC
NA,TRBV7-9,TRBJ2-7,NA,CASSLTPVYEQYF,TGTGCCAGCAGCTTAACACCGGTCTACGAGCAGTACTTC
NA,TRBV30,TRBJ2-2,few,CAWSVDPWGSRFTGELFF,TGTGCCTGGAGTGTAGACCCCTGGGGGAGTCGGTTCACCGGGGAGCTGTTTTTT
NA,TRBV29-1,TRBJ2-3,few,CSVDEGGTDTQYF,TGCAGCGTTGACGAGGGCGGCACAGATACGCAGTATTTT